These 32 T cell receptor beta chains came from one sample sequenced in a study of T cell clonality in common variable immunodeficiency. Which antigens these TCRs recognize remains unknown. Sequencing was performed with immunoSEQ multiplex PCR; in TCRdb, only in-frame clones are kept and a portion is missing. The specimen has over 20,000 clones, none found just once. Overall study findings and caveats: Reportedly, TCR beta sequences from common variable immunodeficiency showed fewer deletions and N-nucleotide insertions.

Specimen: peripheral blood mononuclear cells. Receptors were obtained from a human donor with common variable immunodeficiency.

In its sample, this clone was seen many times. The missing CDR3 end, 3 residues past where the read stops, is filled in from the germline J gene. J is TRBJ1-5 and V is TRBV20-1; weak D call: TRBD1 (6 bases). Trimming stripped 3 bases from V and 6 bases from J, with 15 bases between. The CDR3 covers 14 residues. Germline CDR1 is DFQATT and CDR2 is SNEGSKA (reference sequence). CDR3 DNA, as far as it was read: TGCAGTGCTAGTCGTGGACAGCGGGGTCAGCCC. It is translated as CSASRGQRGQP. The entire CDR3 sequence reads CSASRGQRGQPQHF.

In the case of this clone: The read comes to an end 3 residues before the CDR3 does, leaving the germline J gene to fill in the end. The V gene is TRBV2, the J gene TRBJ2-3; the match to TRBD1 covers 8 bases. The trim removed 7 bases at V and 1 base at J, leaving 1 base unmatched. The CDR3 contains 13 residues. Germline V gives CDR1 SNHLY, CDR2 FYNNEI. The CDR3 here is CASKGQGTDTQYF. The sequenced CDR3 bases are TGTGCCAGCAAGGGACAGGGCACAGATACG.

In regard to this clone: The CDR3 end lies 3 residues beyond the end of the read and is filled in from the germline J gene. This chain uses TRBV30 with TRBJ1-2; a weak D match, TRBD1 (6 bases). Germline V CDR1 and CDR2: GTSNPN, SVGIG (reference sequence). Trimming removed 4 bases at V and 5 bases at J, with 11 bases between. The CDR3 sequence is 12 residues long. The DNA read from the CDR3 is TGTGCCTGGAATGCAGGGGCATATGGC. This sequence encodes CAWNAGAYG. The full CDR3 reads CAWNAGAYGYTF.

In this sample, this clone turned up a few times. The read terminates 3 residues before the CDR3 end, so the remaining end is supplied by the germline J gene. This rearrangement joins TRBV7-9 to TRBJ1-5, with D possibly matching TRBD1 (5 bases). The CDR3 covers 15 residues. Germline CDR1 reads SEHNR; CDR2 reads FQNEAQ (reference sequence). The V end was cut by 0 bases, the J end by 4 bases, with 10 bases between. The CDR3 bases that were read are TGTGCCAGCAGCTTAGCGGTAGGGGTAAATCAGCCC. Its translation: CASSLAVGVNQP. The full CDR3 protein is CASSLAVGVNQPQHF. Drawing the rest from reference TRBV7-9 and TRBJ1-5, the complete variable domain is DTGVSQNPRHKITKRGQNVTFRCDPISEHNRLYWYRQTLGQGPEFLTYFQNEAQLEKSRLLSDRFSAERPKGSFSTLEIQRTEQGDSAMYLCASSLAVGVNQPQHFGDGTRLSIL.

In its sample, this clone was seen many times. The read gets to within 3 residues of the CDR3 end, and the germline J gene fills in the rest. The J gene is TRBJ2-1, the V gene TRBV19, with 7 bases identical to TRBD1. CDR3 length equals 16 residues. CDR1 is LNHDA, CDR2 SQIVND, per germline (reference sequence). Losses at the gene ends were 0 bases for V and 2 bases for J; bases not matched to a gene: 4. CDR3 residues: CASSIDRTGTYNEQFF. CDR3 DNA (partial): TGTGCCAGTAGTATAGATCGGACAGGTACCTACAATGAG.

This clone has a handful of counts. The CDR3: CASSLAGGQETQYF. Partial CDR3 DNA: TGCGCCAGCAGCTTGGCAGGGGGACAAGAGACC. V usage is TRBV5-1 and J usage is TRBJ2-5, with 7 bases fitting TRBD1. The sequence runs out 3 residues before the end of the CDR3; the remainder is reconstructed from the germline J gene. V was clipped by 0 bases and J by 2 bases; unmatched bases: 1. The CDR3 totals 14 residues. CDR1 and CDR2 (germline): SGHRS, YFSETQ.

This clone was found a few times. From the germline J gene comes the end of the CDR3, since the read stops 3 residues before it. V is TRBV7-2 and J is TRBJ2-7, with 9 bases matching TRBD1. This CDR3 region has 13 residues. Unmatched junction bases numbered 4, after V lost 6 bases and J lost 4 bases. Germline CDR1 reads SGHTA; CDR2 reads FQGNSA. Incomplete CDR3 DNA: TGTGCCAGCAGTGGACAGGGGCGGTACGAG. Its protein is CASSGQGRYE. Given in full, the CDR3 is CASSGQGRYEQYF.

This clone came up many times. Sequencing ends 3 residues short of the CDR3 end; the germline J gene provides the rest. J is TRBJ2-3 and V is TRBV30; a weak D match, TRBD1 (5 bases). The CDR3 loop spans 11 amino acids. CDR1 is GTSNPN and CDR2 is SVGIG in the germline V gene (reference sequence). Partial CDR3 DNA: TGTGCCTGGAGTCGACAGAACACG. It yields the protein CAWSRQNT. The full CDR3 protein is CAWSRQNTQYF.

This clone has at least ten counts. The read ends 3 residues shy of where the CDR3 ends; the end is completed using the germline J gene. V and J are TRBV20-1 and TRBJ2-1; 10 positions agree with TRBD2. CDR1 DFQATT and CDR2 SNEGSKA come from the germline V gene (reference sequence). Unmatched junction bases numbered 7, after V lost 5 bases and J lost 3 bases. This CDR3 spans 15 amino acids. Incomplete CDR3 DNA: TGCAGTGCTTTCCCGCCTAGCGGGAGCTACAATGAG. It specifies CSAFPPSGSYNE. The CDR3, in full, reads CSAFPPSGSYNEQFF.

The sample holds a few counts of this clone. The CDR3 is cut off 3 residues early in the read; its end comes from the germline J gene. This rearrangement joins TRBV7-6 to TRBJ2-7; 7 bases are a match to TRBD1. CDR3 size: 15 residues. Germline V gene data show CDR1 as SGHVS and CDR2 as FNYEAQ. The J segment lost 0 bases and the V segment lost 1 base, leaving 3 bases of the junction unmatched. The DNA read from the CDR3 is TGTGCCAGCAGCTTAGGGACAGGTGCCTCCTACGAG. This translates into CASSLGTGASYE. The entire CDR3 protein is CASSLGTGASYEQYF.

To note about this clone: The read is 3 residues too short to cover the CDR3 end, so that end is filled in from the germline J gene. The chain couples TRBV5-6 to TRBJ1-3; the D is unclear. Germline V gene data show CDR1 as SGHDT and CDR2 as YYEEEE. V lost 3 bases and J lost 0, with 7 bases in between. The CDR3 spans 14 residues. The CDR3 sequence is CASSSGFSGNTIYF. The sequenced CDR3 bases are TGTGCCAGCAGCTCAGGATTCTCTGGAAACACC.

This clone was seen a few times. The CDR3 sequence: CASSLTGATEAFF. The CDR3 bases that were read are TGTGCCAGCAGCTTAACAGGGGCCACTGAA. The rearrangement joins TRBV7-9 to TRBJ1-1, with 7 nucleotides matching TRBD1. The CDR3 end is not reached by the read, which stops 3 residues before it; the germline J gene fills it in. The V and J ends lost 2 bases and 4 bases, in that order; junction bases with no gene match: 1. CDR1 SEHNR and CDR2 FQNEAQ come from the germline V gene (reference sequence). The CDR3 runs 13 residues.

This clone was seen more than once but under ten times. The read terminates 3 residues ahead of where the CDR3 ends, so the germline J gene completes it. The rearrangement uses TRBV7-3 and TRBJ2-3, with 9 bases fitting TRBD1. CDR1 and CDR2 (germline): SGHTA, FQGTGA. CDR3 length equals 15 residues. J lost 6 bases, V lost 1 base, and 5 bases had no gene match. CDR3 DNA (partial): TGTGCCAGCAGCTTAATGGGACAGGGTGGGGATACG. It specifies CASSLMGQGGDT. The entire CDR3 reads CASSLMGQGGDTQYF.

In its sample, this clone was seen a few times. The CDR3 end is not reached by the read, which stops 3 residues before it; the germline J gene fills it in. The chain is built from TRBV20-1 and TRBJ2-7; D unclear. V was cut by 5 bases and J by 3 bases, with 23 bases left in between. The CDR3 runs to 16 residues. Germline V CDR1 and CDR2: DFQATT, SNEGSKA (reference sequence). CDR3: CSAPTPPATKLYEQYF. The DNA read from the CDR3 is TGCAGTGCTCCTACCCCGCCTGCGACAAAACTCTACGAG.

This clone came up many times. The CDR3 is cut off 3 residues early in the read; its end comes from the germline J gene. This chain connects TRBV5-1 to TRBJ1-2, with TRBD1 matching 7 bases. The V gene's germline CDR1 is SGHRS and CDR2 YFSETQ. The trim removed 4 bases at V and 4 bases at J, leaving 4 bases unmatched. The CDR3 is 13 amino acids. The CDR3 spells CASSAGTAYGYTF. CDR3 bases read: TGCGCCAGCAGCGCCGGGACAGCCTATGGC.

In its sample, this clone was seen many times. The read gets to within 3 residues of the CDR3 end, and the germline J gene fills in the rest. The J gene is TRBJ2-4, the V gene TRBV5-6, with D possibly TRBD1 on 5 matching bases. Deletions cut 0 bases from V and 0 bases from J, with 7 bases between. This CDR3 region has 15 residues. CDR1 SGHDT and CDR2 YYEEEE come from the germline V gene. CDR3 DNA (partial): TGTGCCAGCAGCTTGGGGGGCCTAGCCAAAAACATT. Translation: CASSLGGLAKNI. The whole CDR3 region reads CASSLGGLAKNIQYF.

This clone was counted at least ten times. The read is 3 residues too short to cover the CDR3 end, so that end is filled in from the germline J gene. V usage is TRBV28 and J usage is TRBJ1-5, with a weak D call TRBD1 (6 bases). V dropped 6 bases and J dropped 3 bases, with 15 bases sitting between them. This CDR3 comprises 15 residues. Germline V gene sequence: CDR1 MDHEN, CDR2 SYDVKM. The DNA read from the CDR3 is TGTGCCAGCAGCCTCCCGGGGACAATCAATCAGCCC. This codes for CASSLPGTINQP. The complete CDR3 sequence is CASSLPGTINQPQHF.

A few counts support this clone. The CDR3 extends 3 residues past the end of the read, so its final part is completed from the germline J gene. This rearrangement joins TRBV7-6 to TRBJ2-3, with 9 bases lining up with TRBD2. Germline values: CDR1 SGHVS, CDR2 FNYEAQ. This CDR3 region has 13 residues. Losses at the gene ends were 5 bases for V and 5 bases for J; bases not matched to a gene: 2. CDR3 amino acids: CASSQLAGDTQYF. The sequenced part of the CDR3 DNA is TGTGCCAGCAGCCAACTAGCGGGAGATACG.

Turning to this clone: The CDR3 end falls 3 residues outside the read, so it is completed with the germline J gene. V gene TRBV7-9 combines with J gene TRBJ1-1; a weak D match, TRBD1 (5 bases). This CDR3 region has 13 residues. V lost 6 bases to trimming and J lost 5 bases, with 13 bases between them. CDR1 is SEHNR, CDR2 FQNEAQ, per germline (reference sequence). The CDR3 sequence is CASSRQGGTEAFF. CDR3 bases read: TGTGCCAGCAGTCGCCAGGGAGGTACTGAA.

This clone has only a few counts. The CDR3: CASSPTGRGETQYF. CDR3 DNA, as far as it was read: TGTGCCAGCAGCCCCACGGGCAGGGGTGAGACC. The rearrangement links TRBV7-7 to TRBJ2-5; D is possibly TRBD1 (6 bases). The read terminates 3 residues ahead of where the CDR3 ends, so the germline J gene completes it. This CDR3 region has 14 residues. With 5 bases removed from V and 5 bases from J, the gap between germline ends came to 15 bases. CDR1 and CDR2 from the germline V gene are SSHAT and FNYEAQ (reference sequence).

This clone was detected many times. The missing CDR3 end, 3 residues past where the read stops, is filled in from the germline J gene. V gene TRBV5-4 combines with J gene TRBJ2-3, with TRBD2 matching over 10 bases. The CDR3 covers 14 residues. J was trimmed by 0 bases and V by 9 bases; bases with no gene match: 4. Per germline, CDR1 SGHNT and CDR2 YYREEE (reference sequence). CDR3: CATAAGGSTDTQYF. CDR3 bases read: TGTGCCACAGCAGCGGGAGGGAGCACAGATACG.

This clone appeared a few times. The read ends 3 residues early relative to the CDR3; the germline J gene fills the gap. V gene TRBV6-1 combines with J gene TRBJ1-1, with a tentative D call TRBD1 (5 bases). CDR1 and CDR2 (germline): MNHNS, SASEGT. Trimming removed 1 base from V and 2 bases from J, with 20 bases in between. The CDR3 runs 18 residues. CDR3 bases read: TGTGCCAGCAGTGAAGTTGGGTTTGGGACGCGGGGAAACACTGAA. Its protein product is CASSEVGFGTRGNTE. The whole CDR3 protein is CASSEVGFGTRGNTEAFF.

This clone was counted a few times. From the germline J gene comes the end of the CDR3, since the read stops 3 residues before it. The chain combines TRBV6-2 or TRBV6-3 with TRBJ2-7, with D possibly being TRBD1 (6 bases). Germline V gives CDR1 MNHEY, CDR2 SVGEGT. Trimming removed 0 bases at V and 3 bases at J, with 9 bases between. The CDR3 contains 14 residues. The CDR3 protein is CASSYSGRGYEQYF. CDR3 DNA (partial): TGTGCCAGCAGTTACTCGGGCAGGGGCTACGAG.

There are many counts of this clone. The sequenced fragment ends 3 residues before the CDR3 boundary, so the rest is inferred from the germline J gene. The chain joins TRBV19 to TRBJ2-3; weak D call: TRBD1 (5 bases). There are 13 residues in the CDR3. Looked up from germline, CDR1 is LNHDA and CDR2 is SQIVND (reference sequence). V dropped 4 bases and J dropped 4 bases, with 9 bases sitting between them. CDR3 amino acids: CASSSGRADTQYF. The sequenced CDR3 bases are TGTGCCAGTAGTAGCGGCAGGGCAGATACG.

This clone was detected a few times. The read comes to an end 3 residues before the CDR3 does, leaving the germline J gene to fill in the end. The V and J genes are TRBV5-5 and TRBJ2-7; TRBD1 matches at 9 bases. CDR3 size: 13 residues. Germline V lookup: CDR1 SGHKS, CDR2 YYEKEE (reference sequence). The V gene end was trimmed by 2 bases and the J gene end by 4 bases; junction bases not matched to a gene: 1. The covered CDR3 bases are TGTGCCAGCAGCTTAGGGACAGGGTACGAG. Its translation is CASSLGTGYE. The entire CDR3 is CASSLGTGYEQYF.

This clone turned up a few times. Read coverage stops 3 residues before the CDR3 terminus; the germline J gene supplies the remainder. The chain employs TRBV19 and TRBJ1-5; perhaps TRBD1 as D (6 bases). The germline CDR1 and CDR2 sequences are LNHDA and SQIVND (reference sequence). This CDR3 spans 14 amino acids. V was trimmed by 5 bases and J by 7 bases, leaving 15 bases between them. The CDR3 bases that were read are TGTGCCAGTAGTGTGTTGGGGGCAGTGCAGCCC. Its translation: CASSVLGAVQP. The entire CDR3 protein is CASSVLGAVQPQHF.

This clone showed up many times. The read ends 3 residues before the CDR3 terminus; that terminus is restored from the germline J gene. The V gene is TRBV6-2 or TRBV6-3, the J gene TRBJ1-4; perhaps TRBD1 as D (6 bases). Germline loops: CDR1 MNHEY, CDR2 SVGEGT. The CDR3 extends over 17 amino acids. V lost 4 bases and J lost 2, with 17 bases in between. The sequenced CDR3 bases are TGTGCCAGCAGTTGGAGGTCGGGGGGCGTGACTAATGAAAAA. Its protein is CASSWRSGGVTNEK. The whole CDR3 reads CASSWRSGGVTNEKLFF.

This clone was found many times. The missing CDR3 end, 3 residues past where the read stops, is filled in from the germline J gene. The chain is built from TRBV20-1 and TRBJ1-2, with D perhaps TRBD1 (6 bases). The CDR3 runs to 14 residues. Germline V gene lookup returns CDR1 DFQATT and CDR2 SNEGSKA (reference sequence). Trimming pared 6 bases from V and 0 bases from J, leaving 14 bases between. Partial CDR3 DNA: TGCAGTGCCCGCTCGGACAGTGCTAACTATGGC. This codes for CSARSDSANYG. The whole CDR3 protein is CSARSDSANYGYTF.

This clone was observed a handful of times. The read terminates 3 residues before the CDR3 end, so the remaining end is supplied by the germline J gene. V and J are TRBV2 and TRBJ2-1; TRBD2 matches 7 bases. The J segment lost 0 bases and the V segment lost 11 bases, leaving 10 bases of the junction unmatched. CDR3 length equals 15 residues. Germline V CDR1 and CDR2: SNHLY, FYNNEI. The CDR3 reads CARGGRPPSYNEQFF. The sequenced part of the CDR3 DNA is TGTGCCCGCGGCGGGAGACCCCCCTCCTACAATGAG.

As for this clone: The read comes to an end 3 residues before the CDR3 does, leaving the germline J gene to fill in the end. The J gene is TRBJ2-1, the V gene TRBV29-1; D perhaps matches TRBD1 (6 bases). Germline V gene data show CDR1 as SQVTM and CDR2 as ANQGSEA. Trimming cost V 6 bases and J 6 bases, with 27 bases left between them. This CDR3 has 17 residues. CDR3 in amino acids: CSVPTGLGVGLGNEQFF. The part of the CDR3 DNA that was read is TGCAGCGTCCCAACAGGGCTGGGGGTTGGTTTAGGCAATGAG.

Turning to this clone: Read data end 3 residues before the CDR3 end; the end is taken from the germline J gene. The chain carries TRBV29-1 and TRBJ2-5; 8 bases agree with TRBD2. CDR1 is SQVTM and CDR2 is ANQGSEA in the germline V gene. The CDR3 has 11 residues. J gave up 5 bases and V 7 bases, and 3 bases lay outside the gene matches. The sequenced CDR3 bases are TGCAGCGCTGGCGGGGGGGAGACC. Translating gives CSAGGGET. The full CDR3 protein is CSAGGGETQYF. Drawing the rest from reference TRBV29-1 and TRBJ2-5, the complete variable domain is SAVISQKPSRDICQRGTSLTIQCQVDSQVTMMFWYRQQPGQSLTLIATANQGSEATYESGFVIDKFPISRPNLTFSTLTVSNMSPEDSSIYLCSAGGGETQYFGPGTRLLVL.

This clone occurred a few times. From the germline J gene comes the end of the CDR3, since the read stops 3 residues before it. The chain links TRBV7-6 to TRBJ1-4; weak D call: TRBD1 (6 bases). Per germline, CDR1 SGHVS and CDR2 FNYEAQ. The CDR3 runs 12 residues. V shed 5 bases and J shed 10 bases, with 11 bases lying between them. The CDR3 DNA, read in part, is TGTGCCAGCAGCCATCGGACAGCAAAA. Amino acid sequence: CASSHRTAK. The entire CDR3 sequence reads CASSHRTAKLFF.